The rows below give T cell receptor beta chains drawn from one sample of a study of Graves' ophthalmopathy and Graves' hyperthyroidism. From the multiplex PCR reads, TCRdb called clonotypes with MiXCR, one entry per CDR3 protein. Of around 1.1 million distinct CDR3 sequences listed, approximately 35% are singletons. Sequencing was performed on peripheral blood or thyroid tissue (not recorded which). These receptors were obtained from an adult man with Graves' hyperthyroidism. The CDR3 runs from the conserved cysteine through the conserved F or W. The order of the fields is J gene, V gene, D gene, clone size, CDR3 protein, CDR3 DNA. A D gene is named only where the DNA matches it firmly. Clone size is not always given. Where it is, it says once, few, many or a class for expanded clones.

TRBJ2-7,TRBV7-9,TRBD1,-,CASSQTIGTGGSYEQYF,TGTGCCAGCAGCCAAACAATCGGGACAGGGGGCTCCTACGAGCAGTACTTC
TRBJ2-7,TRBV4-2,-,-,CASSHAGYEQYF,TGTGCCAGCAGCCATGCGGGCTACGAGCAGTACTTC
TRBJ1-5,TRBV25-1,-,many,CASSEGSQPQHF,TGTGCCAGCAGTGAAGGGAGTCAGCCCCAGCATTTT
TRBJ1-5,TRBV20-1,TRBD1,many,CSASDRVGEPQHF,TGCAGTGCTTCGGACAGGGTGGGGGAGCCCCAGCATTTT
TRBJ1-1,TRBV7-8,-,many,CASSLGVSGSQSTEAFF,TGTGCCAGCAGCCTAGGGGTTTCGGGTTCCCAGAGCACTGAAGCTTTCTTT
TRBJ2-7,TRBV6-2/TRBV6-3,-,many,CASSHHGTTYEQYF,TGTGCCAGCAGTCACCACGGGACGACCTACGAGCAGTACTTC
TRBJ1-5,TRBV2,TRBD1,many,CASSEGTGDFNQPQHF,TGTGCCAGCAGTGAAGGGACAGGGGACTTCAATCAGCCCCAGCATTTT
TRBJ2-2,TRBV29-1,-,many,CSVTIGVTNTGELFF,TGCAGCGTCACGATAGGGGTAACGAACACCGGGGAGCTGTTTTTT
TRBJ1-4,TRBV10-3,-,few,CAISPDPNEKLFF,TGTGCCATCAGTCCGGACCCCAATGAAAAACTGTTTTTT
TRBJ2-5,TRBV20-1,TRBD2,few,CSASGGLETQYF,TGCAGTGCTAGCGGGGGGTTGGAGACCCAGTACTTC
TRBJ2-7,TRBV20-1,TRBD2,-,CSASRAEGGARYEQYF,TGCAGTGCTAGTAGGGCGGAGGGAGGGGCAAGGTACGAGCAGTACTTC